This TCR beta chain is from a study of radiotherapy plus CTLA-4 blockade in lung cancer (dated by TCRdb to 2016 to 2019). With respect to the entire study: Objective responses were observed in 18% of enrolled patients, and disease control was achieved in less than 35%.

This clone was seen only a few times. It has no known antigen specificity. The record has no base qualities; no much larger clone is one base away. Beyond this particular receptor, the publication reports: The strongest predictors of response were reported to be early dynamic shifts in blood T cell clones along with a rise in serum interferon-beta following radiation. TCR clones derived from tumors expanded in peripheral blood after treatment with radiotherapy and ipilimumab.

Libraries were constructed by the immunoSEQ multiplex PCR assay. What TCRdb holds here is the immuneACCESS table cut down to in-frame rearrangements. Part of the clones is not present; checked against another copy, under half of the missing clones reflect an unresolved V gene, and the others are unexplained. The sample table lists 50,000 or so clones, around 69% of them with a count of one. The ten most abundant clones make up approximately 12% of the sample. From the cysteine up to the phenylalanine, the CDR3 has a length of 15 residues. Only the CDR3 region is kept as DNA, spanning 45 bases read in frame from base 1. As encoded in the germline V gene, CDR1 is LGHNA while CDR2 is YSLEER. The junction carries 12 bases between V and J, which are trimmed by 1 base and 2 bases respectively. In this study, focal radiation therapy paired with CTLA-4 blockade (ipilimumab) was tested in patients who had chemo-refractory metastatic non-small-cell lung cancer.

This clonotype was obtained from a human donor with non-small cell lung cancer who had stable disease on radiotherapy plus ipilimumab. The rearrangement combines TRBV4-3 with TRBJ2-7; TRBD1 is a possible D gene, resting on 6 matching bases. This specimen was peripheral blood, taken from a patient treated with radiotherapy plus ipilimumab. The encoded CDR3 is CASSQVVSGAYEQYF. The DNA sequence reads TGCGCCAGCAGCCAAGTTGTCTCAGGGGCCTACGAGCAGTACTTC.